This T cell receptor beta chain was found in a study of blood T cells in healthy people across ages. With a J-beta primer mix and a sample-barcoded 5' primer, a second PCR ran roughly 6 to 11 cycles. TCRdb re-analysed the 5' RACE reads in MiXCR, keeping a single row per CDR3 protein. Among about 680,000 distinct CDR3 sequences listed, about half were seen once. The CDR3 has 15 residues. In germline, CDR1 is SEHNR, CDR2 FQNEAQ (reference sequence). Trimming cost V 4 bases and J 6 bases; bases outside gene matches: 8. This receptor was identified in a woman aged 60-75 years in good health. Sequencing was performed on blood. This chain links TRBV7-9 with TRBJ2-1; TRBD2 agrees at 8 bases. CDR3 sequence reads: CASSSPAGARNEQFF. CDR3 DNA sequence: TGTGCCAGCAGCTCTCCAGCGGGAGCCCGCAATGAGCAGTTCTTC.